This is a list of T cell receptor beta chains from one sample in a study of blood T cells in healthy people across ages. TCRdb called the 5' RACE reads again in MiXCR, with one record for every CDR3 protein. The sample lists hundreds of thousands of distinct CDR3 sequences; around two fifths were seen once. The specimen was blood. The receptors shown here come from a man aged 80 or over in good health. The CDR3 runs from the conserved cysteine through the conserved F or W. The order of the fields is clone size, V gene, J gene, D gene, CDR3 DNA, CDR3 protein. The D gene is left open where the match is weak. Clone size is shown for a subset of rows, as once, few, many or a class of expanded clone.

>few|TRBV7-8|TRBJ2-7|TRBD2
TGTGCCAGCAGCTTAGTGGGGGCAGGGCTAGCGGGGTCCTACGAGCAGTACTTC
CASSLVGAGLAGSYEQYF
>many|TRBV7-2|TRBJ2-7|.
TGTGCCAGCAGCTTAGGGTTACAAGGCTACGAGCAGTACTTC
CASSLGLQGYEQYF
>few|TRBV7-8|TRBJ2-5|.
TGTGCCAGCAGTCGGGGACGGACACAAGAGACCCAGTACTTC
CASSRGRTQETQYF
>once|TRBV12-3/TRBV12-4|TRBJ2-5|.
TGTGCCAGCAGTCCAACTGGCCATCGGGAGACCCAGTACTTC
CASSPTGHRETQYF
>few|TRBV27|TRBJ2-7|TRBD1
TGTGCCAGCAGTCCGCGACAGGGATATTTGCACGAGCAGTACTTC
CASSPRQGYLHEQYF
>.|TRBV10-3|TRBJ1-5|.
TGTGCCATGTCCCAAGGGATCAATCAGCCCCAGCATTTT
CAMSQGINQPQHF
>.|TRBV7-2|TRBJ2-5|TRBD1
TGTGCCAGCAGCCCGATGGGACAGATCCAAGAGACCCAGTACTTC
CASSPMGQIQETQYF
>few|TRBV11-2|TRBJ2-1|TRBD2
TGTGCCAGCAGCTTAGTGGGACTAGCGGGAGGGTACAATGAGCAGTTCTTC
CASSLVGLAGGYNEQFF
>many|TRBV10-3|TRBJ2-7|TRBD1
TGTGCCATCAGTCCGGGACAGACGTTGAACGAGCAGTACTTC
CAISPGQTLNEQYF
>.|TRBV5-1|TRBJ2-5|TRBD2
TGCGCCAGCAGCTTGCCGGGACTAGCGGGGGTCAATGAGCAGTACTTC
CASSLPGLAGVNEQYF
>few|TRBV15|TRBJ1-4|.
TGTGCCACCAGCTCCAGGGGCCCAACTAATGAAAAACTGTTTTTT
CATSSRGPTNEKLFF
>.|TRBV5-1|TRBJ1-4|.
TGCGCCAGCAGCGGTGGTGGGGATGAAAAACTGTTTTTT
CASSGGGDEKLFF
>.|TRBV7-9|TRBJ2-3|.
TGTGCCTGCAGCAGCCACCGCGGGGCAGATACGCAGTATTTT
CACSSHRGADTQYF
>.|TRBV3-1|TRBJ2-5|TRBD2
TGTGCCAGCAGCCCCAGCCTAGCGGGGGGCGGGATCCAAGAGACCCAGTACTTC
CASSPSLAGGGIQETQYF
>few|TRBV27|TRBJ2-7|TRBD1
TGTGCCAGCCACGGACAGGGGGCCTACTACGAGCAGTACTTC
CASHGQGAYYEQYF
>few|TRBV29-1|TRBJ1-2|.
TGCAGCGTTGAATACACAGGGAGGGTCAGTGGCTACACCTTC
CSVEYTGRVSGYTF
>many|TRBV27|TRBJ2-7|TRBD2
TGTGCCAGCAGTCCCTGGTCGGGGGGCGAGCAGTACTTC
CASSPWSGGEQYF
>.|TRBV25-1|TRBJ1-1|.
TGTGCCAGCAGTGCGACCTGGGGAGAGACTGAAGCTTTCTTT
CASSATWGETEAFF
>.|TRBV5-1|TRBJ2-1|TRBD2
TGCGCCAGCAGCACCGGAGGACTAGCGGGAAAAGATGAGCAGTTCTTC
CASSTGGLAGKDEQFF
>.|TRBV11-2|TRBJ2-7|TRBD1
TGTGCCAGCAGCTCAAAACAGGGGCCCTCCTACGAGCAGTACTTC
CASSSKQGPSYEQYF
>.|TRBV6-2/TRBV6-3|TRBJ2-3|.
TGTGCCAGCAGTTTTTTAAAAAACCTCGATACGCAGTATTTT
CASSFLKNLDTQYF
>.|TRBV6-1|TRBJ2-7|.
TGTGCCAGCAGTGAATGGGCAGGACGGTACGAGCAGTACTTC
CASSEWAGRYEQYF
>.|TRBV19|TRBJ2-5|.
TGTGCCAGTAGGCTGACAGCAACAAGGCAAGAGACCCAGTACTTC
CASRLTATRQETQYF
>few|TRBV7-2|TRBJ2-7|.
TGTGCCAGCCGCAGGTTTATTGCGGAAGAGCAGTACTTC
CASRRFIAEEQYF
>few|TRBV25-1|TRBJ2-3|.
TGTGCCAGCAGTGTAGGCAGCACAGATACGCAGTATTTT
CASSVGSTDTQYF
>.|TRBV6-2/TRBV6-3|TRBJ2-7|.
TGTGCCAGCACCGGGACTTCGACCTCCTACGAGCAGTACTTC
CASTGTSTSYEQYF
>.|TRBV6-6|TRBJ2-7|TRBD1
TGTGCCAGCAGGGGACAGGGTTCTACCTACGAGCAGTACTTC
CASRGQGSTYEQYF
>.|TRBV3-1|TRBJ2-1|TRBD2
TGTGCCTCCTCGGACCGCGGGAGTGTCTACAATGAGCAGTTCTTC
CASSDRGSVYNEQFF
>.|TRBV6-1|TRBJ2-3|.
TGTGCCAGCAGTGAAATGACTAGCACAGATACGCAGTATTTT
CASSEMTSTDTQYF
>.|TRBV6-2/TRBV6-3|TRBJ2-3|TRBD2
TGTGCCAGCAGGCCCGGGACTACGGAAACGCAGTATTTT
CASRPGTTETQYF
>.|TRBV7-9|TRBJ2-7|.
TGTGCCAGCAGCTTAGCGGGATCAGCTGAGCAGTACTTC
CASSLAGSAEQYF
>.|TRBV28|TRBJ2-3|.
TGTGCCAGCAGGGGGGGGGCAGCCGGCACAGATACGCAGTATTTT
CASRGGAAGTDTQYF
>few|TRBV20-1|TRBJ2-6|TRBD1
TGCAGTGCTACTAGACAGGGCCGCTCTGGGGCCAACGTCCTGACTTTC
CSATRQGRSGANVLTF
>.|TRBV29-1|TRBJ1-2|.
TGCAGCGTTGAAGCCGGGTCCCATGGCTACACCTTC
CSVEAGSHGYTF
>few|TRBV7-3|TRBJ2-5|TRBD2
TGTGCCAGCAGCTCTCGACTAGCGGGGGATACCCAAGAGACCCAGTACTTC
CASSSRLAGDTQETQYF
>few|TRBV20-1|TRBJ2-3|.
TGCAGTGCTAGAGATTTGGGGGACAGCACAGATACGCAGTATTTT
CSARDLGDSTDTQYF
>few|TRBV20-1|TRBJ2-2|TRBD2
TGCAGTGCTAGAGAGCGACTAGCGCGAAACACCGGGGAGCTGTTTTTT
CSARERLARNTGELFF
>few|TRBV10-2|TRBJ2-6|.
TGCGCCAGCAGTGAAACTCCATCAACTGGGGCCAACGTCCTGACTTTC
CASSETPSTGANVLTF
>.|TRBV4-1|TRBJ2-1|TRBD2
TGCGCCAGCAGCCAAGACAACAGCGGGAGGGCCTCTAGGTTCTTC
CASSQDNSGRASRFF
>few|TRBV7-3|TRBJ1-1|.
TGTGCCAGCAGCCCCCCACCGAACACTGAAGCTTTCTTT
CASSPPPNTEAFF
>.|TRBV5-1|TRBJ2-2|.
TGCGCCAGTCATTCGGGACCGAGATCTTTCTCCGGGGAGCTGTTTTTT
CASHSGPRSFSGELFF
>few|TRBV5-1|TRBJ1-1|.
TGCGCCAGCAGCGTGGAAACAATGAACACTGAAGCTTTCTTT
CASSVETMNTEAFF
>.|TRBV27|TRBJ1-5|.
TGTGCCACCAGTCGGTGTCAGCCGGTCAGGACCCAGCCCCAGCATTTT
CATSRCQPVRTQPQHF
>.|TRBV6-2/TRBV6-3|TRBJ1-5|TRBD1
TGTGCCAGCAAACCTGGGACAGTTGGCAATCAGCCCCAGCATTTT
CASKPGTVGNQPQHF
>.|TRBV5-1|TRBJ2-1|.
TGCGCCAGCAGCTTGGTAGGAACGGGTGATATCTACAATGAGCAGTTCTTC
CASSLVGTGDIYNEQFF
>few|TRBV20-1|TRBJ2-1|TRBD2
TGCAGTGCTAGTAAACTAGCGGGATATGAGCAGTTCTTC
CSASKLAGYEQFF
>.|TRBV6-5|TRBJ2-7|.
TGTGCCAGCAGCCTCGTACAGACAGCCTCCTACGAGCAGTACTTC
CASSLVQTASYEQYF
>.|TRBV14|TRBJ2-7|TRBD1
TGTGCCAGCAGCCCAAGGAGAGAGAGGACAGGGGCCTACGAGCAGTACTTC
CASSPRRERTGAYEQYF
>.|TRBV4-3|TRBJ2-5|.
TGCGCCAGCAGCCAAGATTTACGACAGGGTGGGGGGAGCCAGTACTTC
CASSQDLRQGGGSQYF
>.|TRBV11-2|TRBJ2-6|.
TGTGCCAGCAGCCCCGGGACGGGACTGGCGGCCAACGTCCTGACTTTC
CASSPGTGLAANVLTF
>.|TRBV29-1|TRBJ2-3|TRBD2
TGCAGCGTTGGGGCTAGCGGGAGTGATACGCAGTATTTT
CSVGASGSDTQYF
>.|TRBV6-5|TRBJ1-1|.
TGTGCCACAGTAATGAACACTGAAGCTTTCTTT
CATVMNTEAFF
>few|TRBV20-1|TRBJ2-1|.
TGCAGTGGGGCCTTTGAATATGAGCAGTTCTTC
CSGAFEYEQFF
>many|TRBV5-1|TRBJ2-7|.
TGCGCCAGCAGCTTGGTTCTTGGGGGCCGGAACTACGAGCAGTACTTC
CASSLVLGGRNYEQYF
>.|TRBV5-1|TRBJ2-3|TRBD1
TGCGCCAGCAGCTTGGGGACAGGGGGCCGCACAGATACGCAGTATTTT
CASSLGTGGRTDTQYF